The rows below give T cell receptor beta chains drawn from one sample of a study of T cell responses to AZD1222 COVID-19 vaccine. Clones were read by immunoSEQ multiplex PCR, and TCRdb kept only the in-frame ones, dropping some. Found here are about 130,000 clones, about 90% of them singletons; the top ten hold about 1.6%. The sequencing used peripheral blood, collected on day 0 of AZD1222 vaccination. These receptors were taken from an adult in good health. CDR3s include the opening cysteine and the closing phenylalanine or tryptophan. D genes are given only for firm matches.

CDR3 DNA	CDR3 protein	D gene	J gene	V gene
TGTGCCAGCAGTTTTATAGCGGGAGTGAGCACAGATACGCAGTATTTT	CASSFIAGVSTDTQYF	TRBD2	TRBJ2-3	TRBV27
TGTGCCAGCAGCCAGGAAGAGACCCAGTACTTC	CASSQEETQYF	-	TRBJ2-5	TRBV3-1/TRBV3-2
TGTGCCTGGACCCCAGACGGGTACGAGCAGTACTTC	CAWTPDGYEQYF	-	TRBJ2-7	TRBV30
TGTGCCAGCAGCGAGGGGGCAGGGGTTCAGCCCCAGCATTTT	CASSEGAGVQPQHF	TRBD1	TRBJ1-5	TRBV9
TGCGCCAGCAGGTCTTGGACAGGGGGCCGGACTGAAGCTTTCTTT	CASRSWTGGRTEAFF	TRBD1	TRBJ1-1	TRBV5-1
TGTGCCAGCATGGAAAGTGGGGTCGACTTGCCCCAGCATTTT	CASMESGVDLPQHF	-	TRBJ1-5	TRBV6-5
TGTGCCATCAGTGATGGCGCAGGAAATCAGCCCCAGCATTTT	CAISDGAGNQPQHF	-	TRBJ1-5	TRBV10-3
TGTGCCAGCAGTCAGGGGAGGGGCACAGATACGCAGTATTTT	CASSQGRGTDTQYF	-	TRBJ2-3	TRBV5-4
TGTGCCAGCAGCGCTCGGACAGGGAACAATGAGCAGTTCTTC	CASSARTGNNEQFF	TRBD1	TRBJ2-1	TRBV7-6
TGCGCCAGCAGCCAAGGGGGGCAGCCCCAGCATTTT	CASSQGGQPQHF	-	TRBJ1-5	TRBV4-1
TGCAGTGCTAGTCCCCCTGAGGGGCGTCCTAGAGGCTACACCTTC	CSASPPEGRPRGYTF	-	TRBJ1-2	TRBV20-1
TGCAGTGCTAGTGGTGACGAGGCCTTTACCTACGAGCAGTACTTC	CSASGDEAFTYEQYF	-	TRBJ2-7	TRBV20-1
TGTGCCAGCAGCTCTCGACTGGACTCTGGGGCCAACGTCCTGACTTTC	CASSSRLDSGANVLTF	-	TRBJ2-6	TRBV7-2
TGTGCCAGCAAGGATTCCAGAGGGGGTGAAGCTTTCTTT	CASKDSRGGEAFF	-	TRBJ1-1	TRBV6-4
TGTGCCAGCAGCCTAGCGGGTGGCAATCAGCCCCAGCATTTT	CASSLAGGNQPQHF	-	TRBJ1-5	TRBV27
TGTGCCAGCAGCTTTAGCGGGTGGCCTTTCTCTGGGGCCAACGTCCTGACTTTC	CASSFSGWPFSGANVLTF	TRBD2	TRBJ2-6	TRBV7-2